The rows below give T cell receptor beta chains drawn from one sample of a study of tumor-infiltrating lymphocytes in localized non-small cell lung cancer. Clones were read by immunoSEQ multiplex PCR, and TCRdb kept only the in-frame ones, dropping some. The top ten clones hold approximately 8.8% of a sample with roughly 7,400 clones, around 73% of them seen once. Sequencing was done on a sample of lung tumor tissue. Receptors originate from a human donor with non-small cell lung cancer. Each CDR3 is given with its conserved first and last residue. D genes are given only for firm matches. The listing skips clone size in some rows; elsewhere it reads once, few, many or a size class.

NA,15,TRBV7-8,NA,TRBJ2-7,TGTGCCAGCAGCCTAACCTCCCGGGTATCCTACGAGCAGTACTTC,CASSLTSRVSYEQYF
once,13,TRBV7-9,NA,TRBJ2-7,TGTGCCAGCAGCAAACAGGGATACTACGAGCAGTACTTC,CASSKQGYYEQYF
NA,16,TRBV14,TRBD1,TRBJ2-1,TGTGCCAGCAGCCAAGATCGGGACAGGGGGAAGAGTGAGCAGTTCTTC,CASSQDRDRGKSEQFF
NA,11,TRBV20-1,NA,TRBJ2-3,TGCAGTGCCAACCTAGAAGATACGCAGTATTTT,CSANLEDTQYF
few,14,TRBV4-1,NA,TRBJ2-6,TGCGCCAGCAGCCTGGGCTCTGGGGCCAACGTCCTGACTTTC,CASSLGSGANVLTF
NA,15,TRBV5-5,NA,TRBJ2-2,TGTGCCAGCAGCCCCCTCGGAGGGAACACCGGGGAGCTGTTTTTT,CASSPLGGNTGELFF
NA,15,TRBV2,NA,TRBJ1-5,TGTGCCAGCAGTGAACAGGGTAGTGGCAATCAGCCCCAGCATTTT,CASSEQGSGNQPQHF
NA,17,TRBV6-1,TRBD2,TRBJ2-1,TGTGCCAGCAGTGAAATTATTGGACTAGCGGAGAGGAATGAGCAGTTCTTC,CASSEIIGLAERNEQFF
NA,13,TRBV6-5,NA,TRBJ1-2,TGTGCCAGCAGTTACTTACAGGGCTATGGCTACACCTTC,CASSYLQGYGYTF
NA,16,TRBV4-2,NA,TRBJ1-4,TGTGCCAGCAGCCAAGAGGCAGGGGCAACTAATGAAAAACTGTTTTTT,CASSQEAGATNEKLFF
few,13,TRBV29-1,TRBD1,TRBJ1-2,TGCAGCGTTGGGGATGGGACAGGGAAGGGCTACACCTTC,CSVGDGTGKGYTF
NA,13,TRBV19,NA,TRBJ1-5,TGTGCCAGTAGAGGGTGGAGCAATCAGCCCCAGCATTTT,CASRGWSNQPQHF
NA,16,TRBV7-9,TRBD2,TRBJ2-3,TGTGCCAGCAGCTTATTCCGGCTAGCGGGCACAGATACGCAGTATTTT,CASSLFRLAGTDTQYF
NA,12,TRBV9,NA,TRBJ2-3,TGTGCCAGCAGCGTACAGGGGGATACGCAGTATTTT,CASSVQGDTQYF
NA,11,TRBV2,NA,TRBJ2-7,TGTGCCAGCAGTGCCTATAACGAGCAGTACTTC,CASSAYNEQYF
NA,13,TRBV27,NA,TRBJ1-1,TGTGCCAGCAGGTCCCTGATGAACACTGAAGCTTTCTTT,CASRSLMNTEAFF
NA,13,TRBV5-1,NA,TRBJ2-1,TGCGCCAGCAGCTTGGATGCACACAATGAGCAGTTCTTC,CASSLDAHNEQFF
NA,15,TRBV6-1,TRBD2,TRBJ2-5,TGTGCCAGCAACGGGGCGGGAGGACGGGAAGAGACCCAGTACTTC,CASNGAGGREETQYF
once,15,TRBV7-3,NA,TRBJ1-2,TGTGCCAGCAGCTTAGGGACTTCTAACATCGATGGCTACACCTTC,CASSLGTSNIDGYTF
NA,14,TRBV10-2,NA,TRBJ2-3,TGCGCCAGCAGCGGCAATGAGGGTGCAGATACGCAGTATTTT,CASSGNEGADTQYF
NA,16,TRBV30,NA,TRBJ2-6,TGTGCCTGGACGGCAGAGTATGGCTCTGGGGCCAACGTCCTGACTTTC,CAWTAEYGSGANVLTF
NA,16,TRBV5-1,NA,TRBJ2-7,TGCGCCAGCAGCTTGGATCGCGGCAGCGGGCGCTACGAGCAGTACTTC,CASSLDRGSGRYEQYF
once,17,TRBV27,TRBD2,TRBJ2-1,TGTGCCAGCAGTGGACTAGCGGGAGAAAGGTCCTACAATGAGCAGTTCTTC,CASSGLAGERSYNEQFF
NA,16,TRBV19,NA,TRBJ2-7,TGTGCCAGTAGCCCCCCGGCAGGGCCCGACTCCTACGAGCAGTACTTC,CASSPPAGPDSYEQYF